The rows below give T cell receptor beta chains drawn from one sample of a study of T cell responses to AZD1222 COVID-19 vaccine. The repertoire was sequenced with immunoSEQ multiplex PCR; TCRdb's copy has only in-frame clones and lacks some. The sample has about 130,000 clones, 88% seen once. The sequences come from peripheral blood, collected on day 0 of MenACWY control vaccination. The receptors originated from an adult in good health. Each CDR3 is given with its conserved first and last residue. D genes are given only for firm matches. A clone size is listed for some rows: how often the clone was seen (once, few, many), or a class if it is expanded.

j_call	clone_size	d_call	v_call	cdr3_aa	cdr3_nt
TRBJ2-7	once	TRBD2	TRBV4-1	CASSQMFGGNPNPEQYF	TGCGCCAGCAGCCAGATGTTCGGGGGGAACCCCAATCCCGAGCAGTACTTC
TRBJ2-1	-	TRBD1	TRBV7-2	CASSLIAGGTYNEQFF	TGTGCCAGCAGCTTAATTGCAGGGGGCACCTACAATGAGCAGTTCTTC
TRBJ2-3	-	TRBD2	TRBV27	CASSFLAGMGTDTQYF	TGTGCCAGCAGTTTTTTAGCGGGAATGGGGACAGATACGCAGTATTTT
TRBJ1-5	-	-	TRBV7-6	CASSLSGYNQPQHF	TGTGCCAGCAGCTTATCAGGGTACAATCAGCCCCAGCATTTT
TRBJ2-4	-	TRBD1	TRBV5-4	CASSPGTGRAIAKNIQYF	TGTGCCAGCAGCCCGGGGACAGGCCGGGCAATAGCCAAAAACATTCAGTACTTC
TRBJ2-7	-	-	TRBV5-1	CASSLGWRTISYEQYF	TGCGCCAGCAGCTTGGGTTGGCGGACAATCTCCTACGAGCAGTACTTC
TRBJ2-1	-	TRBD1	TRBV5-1	CASSPGTGDENEQFF	TGCGCCAGCAGCCCCGGGACAGGGGACGAGAATGAGCAGTTCTTC
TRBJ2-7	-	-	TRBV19	CASSPSDVYEQYF	TGTGCCAGTAGTCCATCGGACGTTTACGAGCAGTACTTC
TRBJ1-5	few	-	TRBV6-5	CASGKLDSYQPQHF	TGTGCCAGCGGAAAACTGGACAGTTATCAGCCCCAGCATTTT
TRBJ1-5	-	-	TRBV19	CASGAGSNQPQHF	TGTGCCAGTGGAGCGGGTAGCAATCAGCCCCAGCATTTT
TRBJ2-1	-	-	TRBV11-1	CASSLAPRGVYNEQFF	TGTGCCAGCAGCTTAGCCCCCAGGGGAGTCTACAATGAGCAGTTCTTC
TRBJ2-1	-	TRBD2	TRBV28	CASSLGGNGRNEQFF	TGTGCCAGCAGTTTGGGGGGGAACGGTCGCAATGAGCAGTTCTTC
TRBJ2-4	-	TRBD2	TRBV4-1	CASSQDLGGGRASNIQYF	TGCGCCAGCAGCCAAGATCTAGGAGGCGGGAGGGCGTCAAACATTCAGTACTTC
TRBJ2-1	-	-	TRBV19	CASSISTASMRQFF	TGTGCCAGTAGTATCAGTACCGCCTCCATGCGGCAGTTCTTC
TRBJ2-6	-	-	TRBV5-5	CASSLAISGANVLTF	TGTGCCAGCAGCTTGGCCATTTCTGGGGCCAACGTCCTGACTTTC
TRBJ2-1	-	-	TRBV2	CASSDVAYNEQFF	TGTGCCAGCAGTGATGTGGCGTACAATGAGCAGTTCTTC
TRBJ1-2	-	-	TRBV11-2	CASSLARVGGYTF	TGTGCCAGCAGCTTAGCCAGGGTGGGCGGCTACACCTTC
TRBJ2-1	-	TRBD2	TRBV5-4	CASSLVRPSGSDNEQFF	TGTGCCAGCAGCTTGGTCCGGCCTAGCGGCTCCGACAATGAGCAGTTCTTC
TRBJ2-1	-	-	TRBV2	CASRPALLADNEQFF	TGTGCCAGCAGACCCGCCCTCTTAGCGGACAATGAGCAGTTCTTC
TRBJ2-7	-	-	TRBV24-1	CATSDPRDGNSYEQYF	TGTGCCACCAGTGATCCCCGGGACGGAAACTCCTACGAGCAGTACTTC
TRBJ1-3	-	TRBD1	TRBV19	CACQEGGQLGSGNTIYF	TGTGCCTGCCAAGAGGGGGGACAGTTAGGCTCTGGAAACACCATATATTTT
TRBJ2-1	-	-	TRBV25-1	CASSEGPDSHNEQFF	TGTGCCAGCAGTGAAGGACCCGACTCCCACAATGAGCAGTTCTTC